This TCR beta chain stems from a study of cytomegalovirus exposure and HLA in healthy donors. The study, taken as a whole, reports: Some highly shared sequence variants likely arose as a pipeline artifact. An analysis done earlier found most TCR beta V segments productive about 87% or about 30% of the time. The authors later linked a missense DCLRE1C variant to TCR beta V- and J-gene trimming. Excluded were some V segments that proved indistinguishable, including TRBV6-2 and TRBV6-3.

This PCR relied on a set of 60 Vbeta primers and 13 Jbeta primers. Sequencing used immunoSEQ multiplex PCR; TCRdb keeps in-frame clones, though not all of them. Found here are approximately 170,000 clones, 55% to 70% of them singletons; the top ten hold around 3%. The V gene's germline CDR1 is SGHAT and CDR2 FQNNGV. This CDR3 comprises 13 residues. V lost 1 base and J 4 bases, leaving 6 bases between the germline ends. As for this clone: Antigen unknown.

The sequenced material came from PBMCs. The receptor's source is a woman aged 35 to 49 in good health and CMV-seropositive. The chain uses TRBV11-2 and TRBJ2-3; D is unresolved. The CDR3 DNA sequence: TGTGCCAGCAGCTTAGGACTGGCAGATACGCAGTATTTT. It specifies CASSLGLADTQYF.